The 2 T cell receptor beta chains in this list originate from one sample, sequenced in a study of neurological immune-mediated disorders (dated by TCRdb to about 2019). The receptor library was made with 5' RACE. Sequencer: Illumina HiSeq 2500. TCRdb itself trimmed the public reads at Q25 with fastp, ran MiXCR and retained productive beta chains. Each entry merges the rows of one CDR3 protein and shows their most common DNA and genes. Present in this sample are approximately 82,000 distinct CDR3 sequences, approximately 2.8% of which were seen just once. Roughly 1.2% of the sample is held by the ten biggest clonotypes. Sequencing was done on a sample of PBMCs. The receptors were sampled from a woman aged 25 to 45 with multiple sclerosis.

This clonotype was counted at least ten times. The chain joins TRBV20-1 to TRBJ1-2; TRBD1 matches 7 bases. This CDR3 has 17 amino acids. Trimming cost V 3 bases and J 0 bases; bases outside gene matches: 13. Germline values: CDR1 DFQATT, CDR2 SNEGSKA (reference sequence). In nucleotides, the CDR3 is TGCAGTGCTAGGGGGATGGGACAGCAGACCACTAACTATGGCTACACCTTC. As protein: CSARGMGQQTTNYGYTF.

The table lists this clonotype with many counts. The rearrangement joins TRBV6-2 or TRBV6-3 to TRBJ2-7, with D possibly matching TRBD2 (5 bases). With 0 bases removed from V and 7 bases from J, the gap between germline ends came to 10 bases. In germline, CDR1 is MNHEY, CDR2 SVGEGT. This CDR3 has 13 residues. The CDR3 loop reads CASSYSLTGEQYF. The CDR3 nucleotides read TGTGCCAGCAGTTACTCCCTGACGGGAGAGCAGTACTTC.